The 8 T cell receptor beta chains given below trace back to one sample, sequenced in a study of blood T cell repertoires in COVID-19 (dated by TCRdb to 2018 to 2021). To prepare the library, the immunoSEQ multiplex PCR assay was applied. Entries here come from immuneACCESS through TCRdb and include only in-frame sequences with V and J called. Some clones fail to appear in such tables; in the studies checked, an unresolved V gene covers under half of the shortfall, and the cause of the remainder is unknown. The sample contains a few hundred thousand clones, about 85% of them found a single time. More than 3% of the sample is held by the ten biggest clonotypes. The sequenced material came from peripheral blood. The receptors here all came from a woman between 18 and 29 years old with acute or convalescent COVID-19.

The J gene is TRBJ1-2, the V gene TRBV29-1; TRBD1 matches at 9 bases. Germline V gene sequence: CDR1 SQVTM, CDR2 ANQGSEA. V dropped 7 bases and J dropped 4; count of bases not matched to a gene: 7. The CDR3 length is 13 residues. CDR3 loop: CSASGTGFYGYTF. The CDR3 bases are TGCAGCGCCTCCGGGACAGGGTTCTATGGCTACACCTTC.

The rearrangement uses TRBV5-1 and TRBJ1-2; TRBD1 matches at 7 bases. The germline gives CDR1 SGHRS, CDR2 YFSETQ. This CDR3 has 16 amino acids. V lost 0 bases and J lost 6; bases outside the gene matches: 11. The CDR3 nucleotides are TGCGCCAGCAGCTTGGCCGCGACAGGGTTTTTGGATGGCTACACCTTC. Its protein is CASSLAATGFLDGYTF.

The chain has TRBV18 and TRBJ1-5; tentative D call: TRBD1 (5 bases). CDR1 KGHSH and CDR2 LQKENI come from the germline V gene. Trimming pared 6 bases from V and 1 base from J, leaving 13 bases between. The CDR3 is made up of 15 amino acids. The CDR3 reads CASSEGAASNQPQHF. The CDR3 DNA is TGTGCCAGCTCTGAAGGGGCGGCGAGCAATCAGCCCCAGCATTTT.

On this clone: Other DNA sequences in this specimen translate into the identical CDR3. The chain couples TRBV5-1 to TRBJ2-7, with TRBD2 as a possible D gene (6 bases). The germline gives CDR1 SGHRS, CDR2 YFSETQ. The CDR3 runs to 12 residues. Trimming took off 1 base at V and 6 bases at J, with 8 bases between the two ends. CDR3 sequence (DNA): TGCGCCAGCAGCTTGAGCGGGTTCGAGCAGTACTTC. Protein: CASSLSGFEQYF.

The chain employs TRBV18 and TRBJ2-5; no clear D. The CDR3 totals 15 residues. Per the germline V gene, CDR1 is KGHSH and CDR2 is LQKENI. The V and J ends lost 0 bases and 4 bases respectively, with 12 bases between them. CDR3 protein: CASSPPSQSRETQYF. CDR3 in DNA: TGTGCCAGCTCACCACCCTCACAGTCGCGAGAGACCCAGTACTTC.

V gene TRBV4-1 combines with J gene TRBJ1-2; TRBD1 aligns across 7 bases. Germline V gene lookup returns CDR1 MGHRA and CDR2 YSYEKL. V lost 5 bases, J lost 6 bases, and 12 bases stayed unmatched. CDR3 length: 15 amino acids. DNA of the CDR3: TGCGCCAGCAGCTCCCCGAAGGGGGCTAGGGATGGCTACACCTTC. Translation gives CASSSPKGARDGYTF.

The V and J genes are TRBV6-5 and TRBJ2-1, with 9 bases lining up with TRBD1. Germline values: CDR1 MNHEY, CDR2 SVGAGI. V was clipped by 5 bases and J by 14 bases; unmatched bases: 4. This CDR3 contains 11 residues. The chain's CDR3 is CASSIRDREFF. The CDR3 DNA follows: TGTGCCAGCAGTATCCGGGACAGGGAGTTCTTC.

This chain uses TRBV7-6 with TRBJ2-1; TRBD2 matches at 7 bases. V was pared by 5 bases and J by 6 bases, with 4 bases of the junction left unmatched. Germline assignment: CDR1 SGHVS and CDR2 FNYEAQ. This CDR3 comprises 13 residues. The CDR3 region is CASSGGEGNEQFF. In nucleotides, the CDR3 is TGTGCCAGCAGCGGGGGGGAAGGCAATGAGCAGTTCTTC. The variable domain in full, with the rest retrieved from reference TRBV7-6 and TRBJ2-1, is GAGVSQSPRYKVTKRGQDVALRCDPISGHVSLYWYRQALGQGPEFLTYFNYEAQQDKSGLPNDRFSAERPEGSISTLTIQRTEQRDSAMYRCASSGGEGNEQFFGPGTRLTVL.